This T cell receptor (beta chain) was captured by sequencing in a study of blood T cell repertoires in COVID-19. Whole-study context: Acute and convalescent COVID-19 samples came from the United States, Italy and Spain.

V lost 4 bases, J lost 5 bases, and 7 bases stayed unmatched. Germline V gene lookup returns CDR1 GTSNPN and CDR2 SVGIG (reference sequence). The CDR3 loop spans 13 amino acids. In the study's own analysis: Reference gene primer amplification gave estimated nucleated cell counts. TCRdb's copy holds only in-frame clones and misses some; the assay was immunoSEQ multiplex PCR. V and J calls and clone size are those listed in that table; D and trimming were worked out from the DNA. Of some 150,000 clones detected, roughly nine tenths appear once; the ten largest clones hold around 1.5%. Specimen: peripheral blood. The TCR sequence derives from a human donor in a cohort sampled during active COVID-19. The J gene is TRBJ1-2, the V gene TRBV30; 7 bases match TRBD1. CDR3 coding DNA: TGTGCCTGGACCCGGGACAGAGCTTATGGCTACACCTTC. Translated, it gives CAWTRDRAYGYTF.